This passage covers 10 T cell receptor beta chains from one sample sequenced in a study of cytomegalovirus exposure and HLA in healthy donors. The PCR used 60 Vbeta and 13 Jbeta primers. The method was immunoSEQ multiplex PCR; TCRdb's version includes in-frame clones alone and lacks a portion of them. The table has under 150,000 clones, about 79% seen once. Sequenced: PBMCs. Receptor source: a man aged 50 to 60 in good health and CMV-seronegative.

The CDR3 region has the DNA TGTGCCAGCAGTGGGGACAGGGAGGCGGATCAGCCCCAGCATTTT. This translates into CASSGDREADQPQHF. The V and J genes are TRBV2 and TRBJ1-5, with TRBD1 matching 9 bases. CDR3 size: 15 residues. Germline CDR1 and CDR2: SNHLY and FYNNEI. V lost 4 bases, J lost 5 bases, and 6 bases stayed unmatched. The full variable domain, with the rest looked up from reference TRBV2 and TRBJ1-5, is EPEVTQTPSHQVTQMGQEVILRCVPISNHLYFYWYRQILGQKVEFLVSFYNNEISEKSEIFDDQFSVERPDGSNFTLKIRSTKLEDSAMYFCASSGDREADQPQHFGDGTRLSIL.

The V and J genes are TRBV29-1 and TRBJ2-2; 9 bases are a match to TRBD1. This CDR3 is built from 13 residues. Germline V gene data show CDR1 as SQVTM and CDR2 as ANQGSEA. The CDR3 sequence: CTYDRGGTGELFF. The CDR3 DNA follows: TGCACCTATGACAGGGGGGGGACCGGGGAGCTGTTTTTT.

J is TRBJ1-2 and V is TRBV7-9, with TRBD1 as a possible D gene (5 bases). The ends were cut back, 3 bases at V and 2 bases at J, with 16 bases in the middle. The germline gives CDR1 SEHNR, CDR2 FQNEAQ (reference sequence). CDR3 length: 16 amino acids. In DNA form, the CDR3 reads TGTGCCAGCAGCTTTACTTCTGGGGCGGACAACTATGGCTACACCTTC. As protein: CASSFTSGADNYGYTF.

The count of this clone is one. The chain combines TRBV7-9 with TRBJ1-1; 7 bases are shared with TRBD1. Per the germline V gene, CDR1 is SEHNR and CDR2 is FQNEAQ (reference sequence). The CDR3 loop spans 15 amino acids. Losses at the gene ends were 2 bases for V and 1 base for J; bases not matched to a gene: 4. This chain's CDR3 is CASSLRRGSNTEAFF. CDR3 DNA: TGTGCCAGCAGCTTACGCAGGGGGTCGAACACTGAAGCTTTCTTT.

The rearrangement uses TRBV11-2 and TRBJ1-3; weak D call: TRBD1 (6 bases). V was clipped by 5 bases and J by 0 bases, with 11 bases between them. CDR3 length equals 15 residues. Germline values: CDR1 SGHAT, CDR2 FQNNGV. The CDR3 DNA follows: TGTGCCAGCAGCCTGACAGGAGTCTCTGGAAACACCATATATTTT. Translating it yields CASSLTGVSGNTIYF.

This clone was observed a single time. This rearrangement joins TRBV30 to TRBJ2-7; the D gene is possibly TRBD2 (6 bases). This CDR3 is built from 12 residues. V was pared by 2 bases and J by 5 bases, with 10 bases between. CDR1 GTSNPN and CDR2 SVGIG come from the germline V gene (reference sequence). The CDR3: CAWSPWGDEQYF. The DNA of the CDR3 is TGTGCCTGGAGTCCTTGGGGGGACGAGCAGTACTTC.

This chain uses TRBV23-1 with TRBJ2-2, with 13 bases that match TRBD2. TRBV23-1 counts as an open reading frame of uncertain function. V was pared by 10 bases and J by 5 bases, with 25 bases of the junction left unmatched. The CDR3 is 21 amino acids. CDR3 amino acids: CAKRRTGTSGDKPPQTGELFF. The CDR3, as DNA: TGCGCCAAGAGACGGACCGGGACTAGCGGGGATAAACCACCTCAAACCGGGGAGCTGTTTTTT.

The chain combines TRBV7-2 with TRBJ2-1, with 7 bases matching TRBD2. The CDR3 is 15 amino acids. The V and J ends lost 2 bases and 3 bases, in that order; junction bases with no gene match: 4. Germline V gives CDR1 SGHTA, CDR2 FQGNSA. The CDR3 reads CASSLRLAGYNEQFF. The CDR3 DNA sequence: TGTGCCAGCAGCTTAAGGTTAGCGGGCTACAATGAGCAGTTCTTC.

The rearrangement uses TRBV9 and TRBJ2-5; TRBD2 matches 12 bases. Trimming took 0 bases from V and 5 from J; bases not matched to a gene: 5. In germline, CDR1 is SGDLS, CDR2 YYNGEE. CDR3 size: 16 residues. CDR3 residues: CASSVGTSGVSETQYF. Written as DNA, the CDR3 is TGTGCCAGCAGCGTAGGGACTAGCGGGGTGTCGGAGACCCAGTACTTC. The full variable domain, rest sourced from reference TRBV9 and TRBJ2-5, is DSGVTQTPKHLITATGQRVTLRCSPRSGDLSVYWYQQSLDQGLQFLIQYYNGEERAKGNILERFSAQQFPDLHSELNLSSLELGDSALYFCASSVGTSGVSETQYFGPGTRLLVL.

This clone was picked up a small number of times. This chain links TRBV2 with TRBJ1-1; no clear D. CDR1 and CDR2 from the germline V gene are SNHLY and FYNNEI. The CDR3 contains 14 residues. Trimming left V 3 bases short and J 1 base short, with 9 bases between. The CDR3 sequence is CASSDPTGNTEAFF. CDR3 sequence (DNA): TGTGCCAGCAGTGACCCTACTGGGAACACTGAAGCTTTCTTT.